The clone carrying this T cell receptor beta chain was seen repeatedly, ten times or more. The antigen is not known. With V trimmed by 6 bases and J by 5 bases, 11 bases remained unmatched. Germline V CDR1 and CDR2: SGDLS, YYNGEE. The CDR3 sequence is 15 residues long. Patients aged 18 to 65 had newly diagnosed hyperthyroidism lasting under 2 months. This entry belongs to a study of T cells in Graves' hyperthyroidism and ophthalmopathy. TCR beta CDR3 regions were amplified from RNA transcripts. When the TCR CDR3 underwent first-round RT-PCR, the HTBI primer set was used. Each CDR3 protein gets one entry after TCRdb re-called the multiplex PCR reads with MiXCR. The sample lists approximately 590,000 distinct CDR3 sequences, about half seen once, with 8.2% in the top ten. Study-level results: The model anticipated ophthalmopathy a median about six months pre-onset.

The specimen was peripheral blood or thyroid tissue (not recorded which). The receptor was derived from a woman aged 18-29 years with Graves' hyperthyroidism. This chain connects TRBV9 to TRBJ1-1, with 9 bases fitting TRBD1. In DNA form, the CDR3 reads TGTGCCAGCAACCTGGTGGACAGGGGAGGAACTGAAGCTTTCTTT. As protein: CASNLVDRGGTEAFF.